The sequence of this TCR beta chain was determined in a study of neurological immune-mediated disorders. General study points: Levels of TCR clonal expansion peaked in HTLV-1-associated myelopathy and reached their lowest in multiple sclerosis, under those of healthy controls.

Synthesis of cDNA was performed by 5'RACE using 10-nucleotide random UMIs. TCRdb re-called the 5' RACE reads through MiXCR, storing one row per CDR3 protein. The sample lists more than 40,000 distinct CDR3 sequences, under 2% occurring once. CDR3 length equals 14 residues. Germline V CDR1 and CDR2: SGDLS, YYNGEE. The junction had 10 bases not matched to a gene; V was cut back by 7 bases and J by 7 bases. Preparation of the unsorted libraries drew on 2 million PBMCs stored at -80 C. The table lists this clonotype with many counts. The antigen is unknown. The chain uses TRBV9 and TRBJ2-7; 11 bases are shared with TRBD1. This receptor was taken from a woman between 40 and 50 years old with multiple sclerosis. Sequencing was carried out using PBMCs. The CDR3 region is CASSFGQGAREQYF. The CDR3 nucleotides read TGTGCCAGCTCCTTCGGACAGGGGGCTCGGGAGCAGTACTTC.